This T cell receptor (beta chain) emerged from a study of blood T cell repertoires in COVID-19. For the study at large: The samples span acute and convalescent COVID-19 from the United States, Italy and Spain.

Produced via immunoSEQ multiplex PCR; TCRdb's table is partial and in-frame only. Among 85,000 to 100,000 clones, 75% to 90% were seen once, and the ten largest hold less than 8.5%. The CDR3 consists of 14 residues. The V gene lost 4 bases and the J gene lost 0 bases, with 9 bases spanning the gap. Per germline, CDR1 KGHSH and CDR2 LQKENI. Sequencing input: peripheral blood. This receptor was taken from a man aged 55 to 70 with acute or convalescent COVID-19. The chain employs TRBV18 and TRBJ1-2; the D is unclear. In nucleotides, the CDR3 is TGTGCCAGCTCACGTGGCAATGCTAACTATGGCTACACCTTC. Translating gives CASSRGNANYGYTF.